This T cell receptor beta chain was sequenced during a study of OX40 agonist ivuxolimab in advanced cancers. At the level of the study: Patients were under 90% male with ages about 20 to 79, mean 60. Antecedent anti-PD-1, anti-PD-L1 or anti-CTLA-4 therapy was permissible, with roughly 36% having received some. Whole-study results and caveats: With doses of 0.1 to 3.0 mg/kg, CD4+ and CD8+ blood T cells had undergone clonal expansion by week 6.

As to this clone: The target antigen is unknown.

The sampling schedule covered blood at baseline, cycle 4 day 1, and cycle 7 day 1. Data came from immunoSEQ multiplex PCR; TCRdb stores just in-frame clones and leaves some out. Of tens of thousands of clones listed, approximately 80% are singletons. The V gene's germline CDR1 is MNHEY and CDR2 SMNVEV (reference sequence). The CDR3 sequence is 15 residues long. Trimming shortened V by 6 bases and J by 6 bases, and 18 bases separated the two germline ends. This sequence joins TRBV27 and TRBJ1-5, with D possibly TRBD1 on 5 matching bases. The starting material was CD4+ or CD8+ T cells sorted from blood, obtained in a trial of the OX40 agonist ivuxolimab. This TCR was recovered from an adult with an advanced solid tumor such as melanoma, head and neck, liver or kidney cancer. The CDR3 sequence is CASSKYTGGGQPQHF. CDR3 nucleotide sequence: TGTGCCAGCAGCAAATACACCGGGGGTGGTCAGCCCCAGCATTTT.